The clone carrying this T cell receptor beta chain was seen many times. The antigen is undetermined. V dropped 6 bases and J dropped 0 bases, with 12 bases sitting between them. The CDR3 length is 16 residues. The data stem from a study of CD8 T cells in ankylosing spondylitis. By quantitative 5'-RACE with molecular barcodes, the TCR beta libraries were made. TCRdb reanalysed the 5' RACE reads using MiXCR and keeps one entry per CDR3 protein. Of 130,000 to 150,000 distinct CDR3 sequences listed, roughly 8.4% are singletons. Study-level results: Among TCR beta sequences, a motif of eight highly homologous variants appeared characteristic of ankylosing spondylitis blood. Disease-linked clones bore a CD8+ phenotype, appearing relatively rarely in peripheral blood. Matched ankylosing spondylitis synovial fluid reportedly showed significant enrichment of disease-linked clones.

The sequence was obtained from a male donor with ankylosing spondylitis. The sample taken for sequencing was synovial fluid, either unsorted or a sorted T cell fraction (not recorded which). J is TRBJ2-6 and V is TRBV12-3 or TRBV12-4, with D possibly matching TRBD1 (5 bases). Here the CDR3 DNA reads TGTGCCAGCAGCAGGGCGCCCTTCTCTGGGGCCAACGTCCTGACTTTC. Translation gives CASSRAPFSGANVLTF.